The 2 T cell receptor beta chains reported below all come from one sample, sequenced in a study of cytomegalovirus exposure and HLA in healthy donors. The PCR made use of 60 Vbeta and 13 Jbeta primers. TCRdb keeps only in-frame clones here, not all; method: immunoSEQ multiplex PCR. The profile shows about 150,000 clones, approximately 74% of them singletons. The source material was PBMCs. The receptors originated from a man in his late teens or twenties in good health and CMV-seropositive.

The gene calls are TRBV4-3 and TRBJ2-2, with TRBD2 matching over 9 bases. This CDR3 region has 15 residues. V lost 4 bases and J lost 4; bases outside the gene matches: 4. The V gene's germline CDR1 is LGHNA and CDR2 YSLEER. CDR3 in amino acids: CASSRGTSSTGELFF. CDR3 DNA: TGCGCCAGCAGCCGCGGGACTAGCTCCACCGGGGAGCTGTTTTTT.

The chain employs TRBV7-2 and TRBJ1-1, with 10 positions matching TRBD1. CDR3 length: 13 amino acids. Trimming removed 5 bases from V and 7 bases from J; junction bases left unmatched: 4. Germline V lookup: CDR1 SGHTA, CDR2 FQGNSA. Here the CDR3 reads CASSRGQGIEAFF. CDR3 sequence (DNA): TGTGCCAGCAGCAGGGGACAGGGGATTGAAGCTTTCTTT.